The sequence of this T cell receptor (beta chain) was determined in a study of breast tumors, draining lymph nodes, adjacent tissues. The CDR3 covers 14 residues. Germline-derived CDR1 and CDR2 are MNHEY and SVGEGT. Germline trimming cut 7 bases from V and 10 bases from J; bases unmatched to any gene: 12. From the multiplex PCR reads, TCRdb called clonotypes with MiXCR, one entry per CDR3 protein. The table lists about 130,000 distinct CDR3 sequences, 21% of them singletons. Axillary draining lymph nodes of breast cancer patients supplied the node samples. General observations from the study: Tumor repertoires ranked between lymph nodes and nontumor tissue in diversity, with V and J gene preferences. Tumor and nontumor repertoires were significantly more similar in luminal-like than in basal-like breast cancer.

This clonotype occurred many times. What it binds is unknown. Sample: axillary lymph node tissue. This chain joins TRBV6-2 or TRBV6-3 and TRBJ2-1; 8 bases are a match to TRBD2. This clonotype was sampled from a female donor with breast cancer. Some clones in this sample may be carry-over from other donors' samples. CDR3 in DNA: TGTGCCAGCAACCTAGGCGGTAGCGGGAACGAGCAGTTCTTC. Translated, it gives CASNLGGSGNEQFF.